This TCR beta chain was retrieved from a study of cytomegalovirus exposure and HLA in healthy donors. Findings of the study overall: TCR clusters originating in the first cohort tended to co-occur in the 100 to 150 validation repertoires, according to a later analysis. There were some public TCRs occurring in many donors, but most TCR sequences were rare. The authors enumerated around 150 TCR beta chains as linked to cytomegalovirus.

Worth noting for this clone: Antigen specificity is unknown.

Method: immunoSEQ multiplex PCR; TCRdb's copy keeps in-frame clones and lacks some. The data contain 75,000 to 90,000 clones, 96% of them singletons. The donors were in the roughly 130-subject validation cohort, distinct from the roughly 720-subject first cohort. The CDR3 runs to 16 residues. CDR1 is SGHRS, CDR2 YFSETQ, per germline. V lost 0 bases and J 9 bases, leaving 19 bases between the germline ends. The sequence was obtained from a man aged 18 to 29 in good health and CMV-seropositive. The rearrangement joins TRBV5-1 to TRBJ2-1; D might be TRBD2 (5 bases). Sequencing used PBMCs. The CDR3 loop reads CASSLDPQPGSVEQFF. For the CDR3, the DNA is TGCGCCAGCAGCTTGGATCCCCAGCCGGGGAGCGTTGAGCAGTTCTTC. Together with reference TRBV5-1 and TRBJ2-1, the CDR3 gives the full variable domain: KAGVTQTPRYLIKTRGQQVTLSCSPISGHRSVSWYQQTPGQGLQFLFEYFSETQRNKGNFPGRFSGRQFSNSRSEMNVSTLELGDSALYLCASSLDPQPGSVEQFFGPGTRLTVL.